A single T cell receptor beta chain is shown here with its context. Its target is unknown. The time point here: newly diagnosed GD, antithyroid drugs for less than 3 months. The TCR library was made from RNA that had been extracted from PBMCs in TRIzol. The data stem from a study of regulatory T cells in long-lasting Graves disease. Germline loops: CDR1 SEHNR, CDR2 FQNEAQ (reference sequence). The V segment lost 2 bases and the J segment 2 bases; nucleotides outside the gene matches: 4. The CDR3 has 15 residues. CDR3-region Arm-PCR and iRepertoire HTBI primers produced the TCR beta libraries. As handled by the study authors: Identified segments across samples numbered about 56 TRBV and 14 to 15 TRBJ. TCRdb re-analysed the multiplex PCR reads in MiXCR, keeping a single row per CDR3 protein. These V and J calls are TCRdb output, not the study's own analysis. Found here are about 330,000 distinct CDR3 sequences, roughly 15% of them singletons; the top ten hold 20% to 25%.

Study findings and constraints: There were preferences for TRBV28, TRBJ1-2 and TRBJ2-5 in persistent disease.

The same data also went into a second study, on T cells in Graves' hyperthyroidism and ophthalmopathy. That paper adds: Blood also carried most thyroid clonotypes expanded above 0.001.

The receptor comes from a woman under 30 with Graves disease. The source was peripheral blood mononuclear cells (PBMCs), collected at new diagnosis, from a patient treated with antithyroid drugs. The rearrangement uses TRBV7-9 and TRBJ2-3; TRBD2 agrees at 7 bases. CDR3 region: CASSLLSGVTDTQYF. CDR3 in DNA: TGTGCCAGCAGCTTACTGAGCGGGGTCACAGATACGCAGTATTTT.